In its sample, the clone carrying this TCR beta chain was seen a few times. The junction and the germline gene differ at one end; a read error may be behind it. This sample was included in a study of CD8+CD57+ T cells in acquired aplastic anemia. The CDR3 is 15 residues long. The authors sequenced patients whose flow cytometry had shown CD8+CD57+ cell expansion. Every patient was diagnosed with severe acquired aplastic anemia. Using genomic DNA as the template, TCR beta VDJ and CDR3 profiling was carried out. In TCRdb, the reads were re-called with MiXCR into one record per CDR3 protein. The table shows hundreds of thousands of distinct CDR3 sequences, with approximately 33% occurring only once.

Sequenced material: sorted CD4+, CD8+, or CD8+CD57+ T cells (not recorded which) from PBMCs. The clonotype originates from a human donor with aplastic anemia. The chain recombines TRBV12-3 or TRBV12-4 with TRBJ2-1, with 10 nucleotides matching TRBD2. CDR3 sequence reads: CASSSSGSVRNEQFF. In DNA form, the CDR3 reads TGTGCCAGCAGCTCTAGCGGGAGCGTCCGCAATGAGCAATTCTTC.